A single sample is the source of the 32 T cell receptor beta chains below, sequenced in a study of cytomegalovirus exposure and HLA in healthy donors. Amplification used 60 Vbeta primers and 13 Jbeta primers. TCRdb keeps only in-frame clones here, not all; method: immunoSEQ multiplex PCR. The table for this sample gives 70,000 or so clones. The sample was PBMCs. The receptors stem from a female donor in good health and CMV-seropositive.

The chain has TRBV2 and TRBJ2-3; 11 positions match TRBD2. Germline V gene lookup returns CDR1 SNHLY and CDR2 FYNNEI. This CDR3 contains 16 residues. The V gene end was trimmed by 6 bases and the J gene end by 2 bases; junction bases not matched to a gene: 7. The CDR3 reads CASSVGLAGYTDTQYF. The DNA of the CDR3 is TGTGCCAGCAGCGTAGGACTAGCGGGCTACACAGATACGCAGTATTTT.

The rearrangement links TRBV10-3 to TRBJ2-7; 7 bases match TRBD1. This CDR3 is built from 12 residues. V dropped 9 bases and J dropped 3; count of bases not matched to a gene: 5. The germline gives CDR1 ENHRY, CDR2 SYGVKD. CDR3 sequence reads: CAIRTGNYEQYF. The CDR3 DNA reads TGTGCCATACGGACAGGCAACTACGAGCAGTACTTC.

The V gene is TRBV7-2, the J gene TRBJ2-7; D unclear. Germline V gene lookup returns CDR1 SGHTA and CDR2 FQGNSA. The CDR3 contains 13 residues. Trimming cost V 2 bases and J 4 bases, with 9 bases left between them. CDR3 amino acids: CASSLSSVYEQYF. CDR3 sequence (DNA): TGTGCCAGCAGCTTATCAAGCGTTTACGAGCAGTACTTC.

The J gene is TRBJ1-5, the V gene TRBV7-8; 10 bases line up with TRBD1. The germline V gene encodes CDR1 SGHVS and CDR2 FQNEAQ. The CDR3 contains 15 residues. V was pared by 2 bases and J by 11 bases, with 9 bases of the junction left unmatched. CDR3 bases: TGTGCCAGCAGCTTAACCGGGACAGGGGCCAACTCCCAGCATTTT. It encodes CASSLTGTGANSQHF.

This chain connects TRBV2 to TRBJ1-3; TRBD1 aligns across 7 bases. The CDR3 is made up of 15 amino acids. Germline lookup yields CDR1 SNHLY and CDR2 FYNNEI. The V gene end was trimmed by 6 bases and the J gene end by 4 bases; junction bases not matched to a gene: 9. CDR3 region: CASSGTAPVGNTIYF. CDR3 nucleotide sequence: TGTGCCAGCAGCGGGACAGCTCCGGTAGGAAACACCATATATTTT.

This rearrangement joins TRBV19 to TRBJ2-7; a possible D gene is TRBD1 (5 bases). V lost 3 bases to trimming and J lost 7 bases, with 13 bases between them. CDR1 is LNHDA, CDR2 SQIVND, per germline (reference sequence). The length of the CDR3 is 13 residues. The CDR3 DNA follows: TGTGCCAGTAGTATGGGGCAGTCCCAAGAGCAGTACTTC. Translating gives CASSMGQSQEQYF. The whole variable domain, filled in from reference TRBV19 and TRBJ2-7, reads DGGITQSPKYLFRKEGQNVTLSCEQNLNHDAMYWYRQDPGQGLRLIYYSQIVNDFQKGDIAEGYSVSREKKESFPLTVTSAQKNPTAFYLCASSMGQSQEQYFGPGTRLTVT.

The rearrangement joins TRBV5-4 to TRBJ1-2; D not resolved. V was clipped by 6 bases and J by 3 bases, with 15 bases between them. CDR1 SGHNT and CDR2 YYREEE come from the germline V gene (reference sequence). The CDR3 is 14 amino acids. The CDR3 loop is CASNRRGLDYGYTF. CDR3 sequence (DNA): TGTGCCAGCAACCGACGAGGGCTAGACTATGGCTACACCTTC.

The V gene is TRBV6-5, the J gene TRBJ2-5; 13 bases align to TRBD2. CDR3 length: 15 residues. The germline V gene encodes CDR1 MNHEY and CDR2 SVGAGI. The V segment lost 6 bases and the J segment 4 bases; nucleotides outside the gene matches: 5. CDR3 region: CASSSLAGGTETQYF. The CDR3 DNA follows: TGTGCCAGCAGCTCACTAGCGGGGGGGACAGAGACCCAGTACTTC.

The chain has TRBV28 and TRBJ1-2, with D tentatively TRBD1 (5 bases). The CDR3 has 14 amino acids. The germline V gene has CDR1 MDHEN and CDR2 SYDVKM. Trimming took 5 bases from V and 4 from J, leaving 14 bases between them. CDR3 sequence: CASSDLTETYGYTF. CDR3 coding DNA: TGTGCCAGCAGTGACTTGACAGAGACCTATGGCTACACCTTC.

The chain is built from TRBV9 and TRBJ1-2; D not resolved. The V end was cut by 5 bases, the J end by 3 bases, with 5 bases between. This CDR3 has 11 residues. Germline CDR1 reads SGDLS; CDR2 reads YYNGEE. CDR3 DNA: TGTGCCAGCAGGAGGGACTATGGCTACACCTTC. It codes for CASRRDYGYTF.

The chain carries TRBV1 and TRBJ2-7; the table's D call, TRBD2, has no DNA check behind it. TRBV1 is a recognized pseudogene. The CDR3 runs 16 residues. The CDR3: CTSSQGGVGPPGEQYF. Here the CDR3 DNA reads TGCACCAGCAGCCAAGGGGGGGTAGGGCCCCCCGGCGAGCAGTACTTC.

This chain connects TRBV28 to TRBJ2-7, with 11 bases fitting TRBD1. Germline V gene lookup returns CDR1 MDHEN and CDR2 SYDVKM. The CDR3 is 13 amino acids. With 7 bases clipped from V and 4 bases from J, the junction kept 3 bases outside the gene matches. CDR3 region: CASTRDRGYEQYF. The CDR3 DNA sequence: TGTGCCAGCACCCGGGACAGGGGGTACGAGCAGTACTTC.

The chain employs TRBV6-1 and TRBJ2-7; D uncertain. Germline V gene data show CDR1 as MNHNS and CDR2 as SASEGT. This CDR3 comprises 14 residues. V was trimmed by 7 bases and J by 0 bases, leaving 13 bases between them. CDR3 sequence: CASTLADSSYEQYF. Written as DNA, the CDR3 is TGTGCCAGCACCCTCGCGGATAGCTCCTACGAGCAGTACTTC.

Here the CDR3 DNA reads TGTGCCAGCAGGGGGGGTTACAATCAGCCCCAGCATTTT. This gives the protein CASRGGYNQPQHF. This sequence joins TRBV28 and TRBJ1-5, with a possible D match to TRBD1 (5 bases). Per germline, CDR1 MDHEN and CDR2 SYDVKM. This CDR3 spans 13 amino acids. The V end was cut by 6 bases, the J end by 3 bases, with 9 bases between.

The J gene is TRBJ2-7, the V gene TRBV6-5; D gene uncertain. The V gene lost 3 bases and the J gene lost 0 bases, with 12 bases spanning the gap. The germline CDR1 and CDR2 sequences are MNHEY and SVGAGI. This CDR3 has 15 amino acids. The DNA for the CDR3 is TGTGCCAGCAGTTATAGTTCCGATTTCTCCTACGAGCAGTACTTC. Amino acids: CASSYSSDFSYEQYF.

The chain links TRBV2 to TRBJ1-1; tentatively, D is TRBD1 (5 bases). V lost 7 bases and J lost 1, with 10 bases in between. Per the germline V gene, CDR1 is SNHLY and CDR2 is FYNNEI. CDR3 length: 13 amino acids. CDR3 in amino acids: CASKGLGNTEAFF. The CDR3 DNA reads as TGTGCCAGCAAGGGGTTGGGGAACACTGAAGCTTTCTTT.

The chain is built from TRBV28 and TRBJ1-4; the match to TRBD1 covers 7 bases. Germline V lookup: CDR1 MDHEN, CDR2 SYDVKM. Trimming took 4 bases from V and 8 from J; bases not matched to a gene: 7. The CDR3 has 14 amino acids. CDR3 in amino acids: CASSSTGSGEKLFF. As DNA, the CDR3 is TGTGCCAGCAGTTCGACAGGGTCGGGCGAAAAACTGTTTTTT. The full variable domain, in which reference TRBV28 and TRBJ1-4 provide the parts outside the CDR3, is DVKVTQSSRYLVKRTGEKVFLECVQDMDHENMFWYRQDPGLGLRLIYFSYDVKMKEKGDIPEGYSVSREKKERFSLILESASTNQTSMYLCASSSTGSGEKLFFGSGTQLSVL.

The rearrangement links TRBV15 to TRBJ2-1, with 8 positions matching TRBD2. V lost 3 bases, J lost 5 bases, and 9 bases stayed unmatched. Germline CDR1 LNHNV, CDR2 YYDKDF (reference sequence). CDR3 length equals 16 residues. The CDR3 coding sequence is TGTGCCACCAGCAGGGCCGCGGGGGGCAGCGACAATGAGCAGTTCTTC. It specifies CATSRAAGGSDNEQFF.

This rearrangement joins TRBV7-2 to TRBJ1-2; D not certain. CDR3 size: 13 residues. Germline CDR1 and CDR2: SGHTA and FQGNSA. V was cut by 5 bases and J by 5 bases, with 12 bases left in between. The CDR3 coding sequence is TGTGCCAGCAGCCTGGGCCAGGAATATGGCTACACCTTC. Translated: CASSLGQEYGYTF.

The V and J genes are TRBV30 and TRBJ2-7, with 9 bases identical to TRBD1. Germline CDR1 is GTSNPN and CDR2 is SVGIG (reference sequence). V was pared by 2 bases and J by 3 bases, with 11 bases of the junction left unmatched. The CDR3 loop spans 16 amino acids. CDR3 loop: CAWSQRSGTGLYEQYF. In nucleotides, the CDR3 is TGTGCCTGGAGTCAGCGGTCCGGGACAGGGCTCTACGAGCAGTACTTC.

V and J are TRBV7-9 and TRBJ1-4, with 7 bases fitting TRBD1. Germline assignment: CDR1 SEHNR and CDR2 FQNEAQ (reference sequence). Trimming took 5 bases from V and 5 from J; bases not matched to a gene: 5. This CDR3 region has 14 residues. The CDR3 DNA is TGTGCCAGCAGCCTGGGACAGCAAAATGAAAAACTGTTTTTT. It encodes CASSLGQQNEKLFF.

The CDR3 DNA follows: TGTGCCAGTACCCCACAGGAGAAGGCTATGTTCAATCAGCCCCAGCATTTT. Translating it yields CASTPQEKAMFNQPQHF. This chain connects TRBV19 to TRBJ1-5, with D possibly being TRBD1 (5 bases). V was trimmed by 7 bases and J by 3 bases, leaving 22 bases between them. The germline gives CDR1 LNHDA, CDR2 SQIVND (reference sequence). CDR3 length: 17 residues.

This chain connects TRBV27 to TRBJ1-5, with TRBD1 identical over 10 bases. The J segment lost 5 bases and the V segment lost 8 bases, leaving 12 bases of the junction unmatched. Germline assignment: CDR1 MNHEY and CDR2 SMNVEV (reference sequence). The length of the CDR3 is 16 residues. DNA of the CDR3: TGTGCCAGCGGGGACAGGGGTTTCGGGGGCCATCAGCCCCAGCATTTT. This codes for CASGDRGFGGHQPQHF.

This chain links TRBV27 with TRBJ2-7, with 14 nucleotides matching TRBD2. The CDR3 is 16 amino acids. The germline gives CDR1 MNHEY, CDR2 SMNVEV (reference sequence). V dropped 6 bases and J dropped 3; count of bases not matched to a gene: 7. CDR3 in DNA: TGTGCCAGCAGCCTTCTAGGGACTAGCGGGAGCTACGAGCAGTACTTC. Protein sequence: CASSLLGTSGSYEQYF.

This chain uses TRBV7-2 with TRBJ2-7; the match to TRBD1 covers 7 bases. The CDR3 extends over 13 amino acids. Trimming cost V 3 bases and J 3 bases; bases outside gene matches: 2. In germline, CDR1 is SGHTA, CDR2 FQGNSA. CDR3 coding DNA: TGTGCCAGCAGCTTTTGGGACAGCTACGAGCAGTACTTC. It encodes CASSFWDSYEQYF.

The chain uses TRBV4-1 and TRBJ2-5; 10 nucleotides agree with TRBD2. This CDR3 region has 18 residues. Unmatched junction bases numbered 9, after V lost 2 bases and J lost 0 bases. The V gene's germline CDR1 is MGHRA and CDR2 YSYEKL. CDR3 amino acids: CASSQRVTSGAYQETQYF. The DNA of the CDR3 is TGCGCCAGCAGCCAACGGGTAACTAGCGGGGCTTACCAAGAGACCCAGTACTTC.

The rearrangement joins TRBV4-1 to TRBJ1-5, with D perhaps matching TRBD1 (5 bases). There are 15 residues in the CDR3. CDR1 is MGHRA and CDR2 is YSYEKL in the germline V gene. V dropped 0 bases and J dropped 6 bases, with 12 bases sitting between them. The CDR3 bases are TGCGCCAGCAGCCAAGAGGGGGGGGGAACTCAGCCCCAGCATTTT. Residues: CASSQEGGGTQPQHF.

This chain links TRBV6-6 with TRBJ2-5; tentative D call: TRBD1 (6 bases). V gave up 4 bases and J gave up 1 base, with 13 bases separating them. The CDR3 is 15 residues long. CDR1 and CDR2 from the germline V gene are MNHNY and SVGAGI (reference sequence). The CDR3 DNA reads TGTGCCAGCAGTTCTACTACAGGGACCCAAGAGACCCAGTACTTC. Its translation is CASSSTTGTQETQYF.

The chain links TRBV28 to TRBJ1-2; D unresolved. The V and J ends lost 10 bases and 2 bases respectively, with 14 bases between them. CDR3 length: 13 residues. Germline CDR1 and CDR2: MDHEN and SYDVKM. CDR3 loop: CATQIPGNYGYTF. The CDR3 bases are TGTGCCACCCAGATTCCGGGAAACTATGGCTACACCTTC.

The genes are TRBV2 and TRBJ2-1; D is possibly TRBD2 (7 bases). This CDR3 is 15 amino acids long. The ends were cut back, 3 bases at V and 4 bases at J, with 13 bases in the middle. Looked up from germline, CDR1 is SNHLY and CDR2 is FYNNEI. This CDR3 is CASSDGGGHYNEQFF. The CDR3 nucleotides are TGTGCCAGCAGTGATGGCGGGGGACATTACAATGAGCAGTTCTTC.

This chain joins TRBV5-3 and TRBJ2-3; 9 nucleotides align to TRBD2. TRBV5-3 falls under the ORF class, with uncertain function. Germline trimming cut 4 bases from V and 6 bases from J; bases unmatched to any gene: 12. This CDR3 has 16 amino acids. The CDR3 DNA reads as TGTGCCAGAAGCACCCAGCGGGGGGCACCTATGGATACGCAGTATTTT. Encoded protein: CARSTQRGAPMDTQYF.

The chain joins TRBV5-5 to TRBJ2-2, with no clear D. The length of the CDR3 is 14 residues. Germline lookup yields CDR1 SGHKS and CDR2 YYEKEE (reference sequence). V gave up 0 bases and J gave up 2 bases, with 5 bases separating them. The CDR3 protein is CASSLDLNTGELFF. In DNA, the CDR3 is TGTGCCAGCAGCTTGGACTTAAACACCGGGGAGCTGTTTTTT.